This T cell receptor (beta chain) emerged from a study of blood T cell repertoires in COVID-19 (dated by TCRdb to the early 2020s). General notes on the study: Samples covering the acute and convalescent phases of COVID-19 were provided by collaborators in the United States, Italy and Spain. The material from the prospective study consisted of cDNA or gDNA derived from T cells, B-cell-depleted T cells, or PBMCs. Deeply sampled blood TCRbeta repertoires from subjects exposed to, actively infected with, or recovered from COVID-19 were included in the dataset. The repertoires were made available in a free public database intended to serve as a resource for research on the immune response to SARS-CoV-2. The samples were drawn from the first 160 participants of the ongoing ImmuneRACE study and from over a thousand subjects provided by 6 global collaborators. Sample metadata almost always included a de-identified subject ID, COVID-19 status, age in years and sex. Where available, HLA class I and class II types were obtained from metadata supplied by the sample provider rather than from assay-based typing. Summary of the overall study and its limitations: Clinical and demographic metadata were provided uncurated, with the amount varying by source and participant.

Via the germline V gene (reference sequence), CDR1 is GTSNPN and CDR2 SVGIG. There are 16 amino acids in the CDR3, from cysteine to phenylalanine inclusive. The sequence is cut down to CDR3 DNA, 48 bases in frame from base 1. V is pruned by 4 bases and J by 4 bases, leaving 15 bases of the junction without a gene match. TCRbeta CDR3 regions were amplified from genomic DNA using the immunoSEQ Assay, a bias-controlled multiplex PCR. Per the original workflow: The number of nucleated cells in each sample was estimated from the amplification of reference gene primers within the assay. To quantify the absolute abundance of each unique TCRbeta CDR3 rearrangement, sequence reads were collapsed and filtered. For each sample, productive Simpson clonality was calculated by taking the square root of Simpson's diversity index across productive rearrangements. This is the immuneACCESS table as TCRdb keeps it, with only in-frame sequences that have V and J called. A part of the clones is gone; compared with another copy, unresolved V genes explain less than half, and the rest is unexplained. Clone size and the V and J calls come from that table; the DNA yielded D and trimming. The sample records a few hundred thousand clones, around 90% of which are singletons. The ten biggest clones cover 5.5% to 8% of the sample.

As for this clone: Its binding antigen is unknown. No base-level quality is on record; no much larger clone is a single base apart.

One collaborating source in Seattle enrolled patients during active infection and followed them longitudinally through the course of disease. Whole blood was collected in K2EDTA tubes by collaborating institutions according to the institutions' own protocols. For TCRbeta analysis, collaborators shipped samples as frozen whole blood, isolated PBMCs, or DNA extracted from either of those sample types. The receptor chain draws on TRBV30 and TRBJ1-1; 7 bases in between match TRBD1. The sequenced material came from peripheral blood. The clonotype comes from a woman aged 50 to 60 with COVID-19, enrolled during active disease. The CDR3 corresponds to CAWKGFGRGRFTEAFF. The nucleotides are TGTGCCTGGAAAGGGTTTGGCAGGGGGAGGTTCACTGAAGCTTTCTTT.